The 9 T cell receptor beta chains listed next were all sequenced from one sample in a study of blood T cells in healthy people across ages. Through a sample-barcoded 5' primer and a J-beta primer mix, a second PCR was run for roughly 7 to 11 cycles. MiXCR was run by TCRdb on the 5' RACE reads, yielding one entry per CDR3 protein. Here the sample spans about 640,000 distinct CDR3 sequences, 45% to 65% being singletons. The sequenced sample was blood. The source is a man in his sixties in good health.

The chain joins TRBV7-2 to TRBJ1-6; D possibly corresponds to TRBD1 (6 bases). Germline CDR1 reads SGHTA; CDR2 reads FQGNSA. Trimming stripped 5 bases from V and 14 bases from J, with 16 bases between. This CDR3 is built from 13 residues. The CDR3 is CASSGQTPESLHF. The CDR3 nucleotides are TGTGCCAGCAGCGGACAGACCCCCGAATCCCTCCACTTT.

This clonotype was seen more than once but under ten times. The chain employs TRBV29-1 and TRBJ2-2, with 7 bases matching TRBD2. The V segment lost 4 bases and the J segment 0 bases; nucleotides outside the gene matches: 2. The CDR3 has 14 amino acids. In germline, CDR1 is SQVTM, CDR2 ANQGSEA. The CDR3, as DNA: TGCAGCGTTGGAAGCGGGGCGAACACCGGGGAGCTGTTTTTT. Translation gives CSVGSGANTGELFF.

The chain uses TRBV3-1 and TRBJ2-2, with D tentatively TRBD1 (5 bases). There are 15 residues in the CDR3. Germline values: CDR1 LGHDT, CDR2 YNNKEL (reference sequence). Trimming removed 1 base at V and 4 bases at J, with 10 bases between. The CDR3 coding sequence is TGTGCCAGCAGCCAAGGGCAGGGAAGCACCGGGGAGCTGTTTTTT. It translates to CASSQGQGSTGELFF. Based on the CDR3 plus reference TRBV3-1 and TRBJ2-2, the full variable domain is DTAVSQTPKYLVTQMGNDKSIKCEQNLGHDTMYWYKQDSKKFLKIMFSYNNKELIINETVPNRFSPKSPDKAHLNLHINSLELGDSAVYFCASSQGQGSTGELFFGEGSRLTVL.

The CDR3 here is CASSHGQGNRRYGYTF. CDR3 in DNA: TGTGCCAGCAGTCACGGACAGGGGAACCGGCGGTATGGCTACACCTTC. The chain uses TRBV12-3 or TRBV12-4 and TRBJ1-2; 9 nucleotides line up with TRBD1. The V segment lost 5 bases and the J segment 5 bases; nucleotides outside the gene matches: 12. The CDR3 contains 16 residues.

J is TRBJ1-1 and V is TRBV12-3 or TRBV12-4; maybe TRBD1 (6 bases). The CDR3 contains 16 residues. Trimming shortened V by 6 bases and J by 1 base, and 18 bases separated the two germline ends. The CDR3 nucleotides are TGTGCCAGCAGCCGATGGGGGCGGGTTGGGAACACTGAAGCTTTCTTT. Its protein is CASSRWGRVGNTEAFF.

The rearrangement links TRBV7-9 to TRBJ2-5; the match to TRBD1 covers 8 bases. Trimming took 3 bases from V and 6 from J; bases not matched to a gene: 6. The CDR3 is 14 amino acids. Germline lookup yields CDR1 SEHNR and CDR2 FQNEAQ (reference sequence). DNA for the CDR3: TGTGCCAGCAGCTTGACAGGGGCGAGGAAGACCCAGTACTTC. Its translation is CASSLTGARKTQYF.

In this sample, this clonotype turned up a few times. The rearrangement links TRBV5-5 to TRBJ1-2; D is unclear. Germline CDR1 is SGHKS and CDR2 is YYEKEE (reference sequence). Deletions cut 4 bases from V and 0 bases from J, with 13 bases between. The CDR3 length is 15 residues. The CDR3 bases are TGTGCCAGCAGCCTGTTGTTCTCAGCTAACTATGGCTACACCTTC. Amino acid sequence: CASSLLFSANYGYTF.

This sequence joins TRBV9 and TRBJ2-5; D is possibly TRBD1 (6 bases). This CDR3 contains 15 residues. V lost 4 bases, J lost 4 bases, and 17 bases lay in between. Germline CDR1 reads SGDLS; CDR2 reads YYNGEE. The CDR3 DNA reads TGTGCCAGCAGCACCCCGACAGGTGGGGTAGAGACCCAGTACTTC. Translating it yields CASSTPTGGVETQYF.

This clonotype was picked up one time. In DNA form, the CDR3 reads TGCGCCAGCAGTGCACGGGTAAGGGACACTGAAGCTTTCTTT. Protein: CASSARVRDTEAFF. The chain recombines TRBV10-1 with TRBJ1-1; D remains unclear. CDR3 length: 14 residues. Looked up from germline, CDR1 is WNHNN and CDR2 is SYGVQD (reference sequence). Trimming stripped 4 bases from V and 3 bases from J, with 12 bases between.